This T cell receptor beta chain was documented in a study of T cells in Graves' hyperthyroidism and ophthalmopathy. Researchers took RNA transcripts and amplified the TCR beta CDR3 regions from them. The primer set for the first-round RT-PCR of the TCR CDR3 was HTBI. TCRdb redid the calling of the multiplex PCR reads with MiXCR, one entry per CDR3 protein. The data show a few hundred thousand distinct CDR3 sequences, roughly 13% seen once. CDR3 size: 12 residues. The V gene's germline CDR1 is SGDLS and CDR2 YYNGEE. The V gene lost 5 bases and the J gene lost 12 bases, with 17 bases spanning the gap. The clonotype was recovered from a woman aged 18-29 years with Graves' hyperthyroidism. Sequencing was done on a sample of blood. The chain joins TRBV9 to TRBJ1-1; perhaps TRBD1 as D (5 bases). CDR3 residues: CASSAGTGGTFF. CDR3 nucleotides: TGTGCCAGCAGTGCCGGGACGGGGGGAACTTTCTTT.